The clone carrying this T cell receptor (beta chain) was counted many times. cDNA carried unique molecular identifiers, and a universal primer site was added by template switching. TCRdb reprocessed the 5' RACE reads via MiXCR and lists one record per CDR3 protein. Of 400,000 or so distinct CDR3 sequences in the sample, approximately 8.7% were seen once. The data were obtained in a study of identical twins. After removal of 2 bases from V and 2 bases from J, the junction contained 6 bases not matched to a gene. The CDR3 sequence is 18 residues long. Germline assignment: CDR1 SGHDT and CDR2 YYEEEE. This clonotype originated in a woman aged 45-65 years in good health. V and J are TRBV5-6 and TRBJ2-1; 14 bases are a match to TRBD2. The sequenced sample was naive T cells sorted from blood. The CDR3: CASSFPGLAGETYNEQFF. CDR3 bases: TGTGCCAGCAGCTTCCCGGGACTAGCGGGAGAGACCTACAATGAGCAGTTCTTC.